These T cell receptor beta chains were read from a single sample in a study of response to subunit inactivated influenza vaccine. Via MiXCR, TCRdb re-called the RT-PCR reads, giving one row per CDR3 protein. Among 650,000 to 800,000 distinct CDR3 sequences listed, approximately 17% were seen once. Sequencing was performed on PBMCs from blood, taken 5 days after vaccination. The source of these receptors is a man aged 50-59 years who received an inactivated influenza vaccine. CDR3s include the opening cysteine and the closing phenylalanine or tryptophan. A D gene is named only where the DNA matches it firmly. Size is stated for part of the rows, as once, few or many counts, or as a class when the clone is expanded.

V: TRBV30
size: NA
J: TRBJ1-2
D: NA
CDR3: CAWELFNYGYTF
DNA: TGTGCCTGGGAGTTGTTCAACTATGGCTACACCTTC

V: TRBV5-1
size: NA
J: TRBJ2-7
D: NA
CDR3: CASSLGPFTPPYEQYF
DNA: TGCGCCAGCAGCTTGGGGCCATTCACCCCCCCCTACGAGCAGTACTTC

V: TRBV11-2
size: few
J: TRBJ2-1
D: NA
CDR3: CASSLIPRALSSYNEQFF
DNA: TGTGCCAGCAGCTTAATTCCCCGGGCCCTTAGCTCCTACAATGAGCAGTTCTTC

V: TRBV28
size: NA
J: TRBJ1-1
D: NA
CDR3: CASRDSGGYAEAFF
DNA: TGTGCCAGCAGAGACAGCGGGGGGTACGCTGAAGCTTTCTTT

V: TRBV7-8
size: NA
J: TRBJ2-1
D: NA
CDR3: CASSLEGVQAEQFF
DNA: TGTGCCAGCAGCTTAGAGGGGGTCCAGGCTGAGCAGTTCTTC

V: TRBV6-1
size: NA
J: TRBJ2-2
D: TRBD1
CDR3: CASSQQGYTGELFF
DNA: TGTGCCAGCAGCCAACAGGGGTACACCGGGGAGCTGTTTTTT

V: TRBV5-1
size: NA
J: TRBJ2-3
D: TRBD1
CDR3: CASSQPDGTAQADTQYF
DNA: TGCGCCAGCAGCCAACCCGACGGGACAGCCCAGGCAGATACGCAGTATTTT

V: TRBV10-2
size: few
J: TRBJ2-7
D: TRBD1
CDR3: CASSDRGRPYEQYF
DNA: TGCGCCAGCAGTGACAGGGGGCGACCCTACGAGCAGTACTTC

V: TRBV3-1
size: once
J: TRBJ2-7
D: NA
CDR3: CASSSGRPGRQYF
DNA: TGTGCCAGCAGTTCCGGACGACCTGGGAGGCAGTACTTC

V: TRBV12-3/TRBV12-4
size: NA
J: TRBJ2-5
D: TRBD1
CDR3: CASSLPNRGETQYF
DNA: TGTGCCAGCAGTTTACCGAACAGGGGGGAGACCCAGTACTTC

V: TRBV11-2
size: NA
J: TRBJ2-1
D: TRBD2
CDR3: CASSLLFTTKMVGGGYNEQFF
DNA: TGTGCCAGCAGCTTACTTTTCACTACGAAGATGGTAGGCGGGGGTTACAATGAGCAGTTCTTC

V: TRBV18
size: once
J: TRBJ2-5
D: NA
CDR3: CASSPLGGFGQETQYF
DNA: TGTGCCAGCTCACCCTTGGGGGGCTTTGGACAAGAGACCCAGTACTTC

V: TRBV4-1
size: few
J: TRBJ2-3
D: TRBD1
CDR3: CASSEEAGGYSTDTQYF
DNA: TGCGCCAGCAGCGAAGAGGCAGGGGGCTATAGCACAGATACGCAGTATTTT

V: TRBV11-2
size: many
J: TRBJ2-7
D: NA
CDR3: CASSLGPMAAYEQYF
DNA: TGTGCCAGCAGCTTAGGTCCTATGGCGGCCTACGAGCAGTACTTC

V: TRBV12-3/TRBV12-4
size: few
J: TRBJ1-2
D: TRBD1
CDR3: CASSYPLTGGANGYTF
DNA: TGTGCCAGCAGTTACCCCCTGACAGGGGGCGCGAATGGCTACACCTTC

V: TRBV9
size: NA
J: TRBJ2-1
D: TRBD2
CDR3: CASSVSGLGHNEQFF
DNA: TGTGCCAGCAGCGTTTCGGGACTAGGCCACAATGAGCAGTTCTTC

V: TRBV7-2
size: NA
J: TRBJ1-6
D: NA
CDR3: CASSPKAGRSPLHF
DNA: TGTGCCAGCAGCCCAAAGGCAGGGAGATCACCCCTCCACTTT

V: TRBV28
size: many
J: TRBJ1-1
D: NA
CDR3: CASSLFNTEAFF
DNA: TGTGCCAGCAGTTTATTTAACACTGAAGCTTTCTTT

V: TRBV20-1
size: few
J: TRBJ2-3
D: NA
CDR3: CSASPVLRSSTDTQYF
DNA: TGCAGTGCTAGCCCCGTTTTGAGGTCTAGCACAGATACGCAGTATTTT

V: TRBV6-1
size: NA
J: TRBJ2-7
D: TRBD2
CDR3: CASIGGSYSYEQYF
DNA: TGTGCCAGCATCGGGGGGTCGTACTCCTACGAGCAGTACTTC

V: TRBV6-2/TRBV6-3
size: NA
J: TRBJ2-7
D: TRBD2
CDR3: CASSYSGEGIEQYF
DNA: TGTGCCAGCAGTTACTCCGGGGAGGGCATCGAGCAGTACTTC

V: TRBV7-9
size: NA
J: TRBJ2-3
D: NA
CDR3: CASSLGPQGTDTQYF
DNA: TGTGCCAGCAGCTTGGGACCCCAGGGCACAGATACGCAGTATTTT

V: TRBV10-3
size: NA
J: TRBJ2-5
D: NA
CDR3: CAISEPGLVETQYF
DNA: TGTGCCATCAGTGAGCCAGGGTTGGTAGAGACCCAGTACTTC

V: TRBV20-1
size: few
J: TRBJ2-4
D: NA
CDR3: CSVAALAKNIQYF
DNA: TGCAGTGTCGCAGCTCTGGCCAAAAACATTCAGTACTTC

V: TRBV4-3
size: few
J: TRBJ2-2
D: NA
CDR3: CASSQDGRPNTGELFF
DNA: TGCGCCAGCAGCCAAGATGGTCGGCCGAACACCGGGGAGCTGTTTTTT

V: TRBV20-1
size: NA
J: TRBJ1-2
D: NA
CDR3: CSSPGPRDYGYTF
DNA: TGCAGTTCCCCGGGACCCCGGGACTATGGCTACACCTTC

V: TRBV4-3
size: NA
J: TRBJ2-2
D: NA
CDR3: CASSQVSGSYSTGELFF
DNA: TGCGCCAGCAGCCAAGTTTCAGGGTCCTATTCCACCGGGGAGCTGTTTTTT

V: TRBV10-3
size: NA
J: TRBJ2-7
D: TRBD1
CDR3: CAISKQDRSGQQYF
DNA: TGTGCCATCAGTAAGCAGGACAGGAGTGGACAGCAGTACTTC

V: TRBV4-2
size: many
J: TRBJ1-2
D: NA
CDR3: CASSQVASQQGYTF
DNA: TGTGCCAGCAGCCAAGTCGCGTCCCAGCAGGGCTACACCTTC

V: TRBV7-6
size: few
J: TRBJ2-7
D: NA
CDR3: CASSSGHGFSEQYF
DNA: TGTGCCAGCAGCTCGGGACACGGTTTCTCCGAGCAGTACTTC

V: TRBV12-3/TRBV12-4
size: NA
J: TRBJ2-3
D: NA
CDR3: CASSGRSADTQYF
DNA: TGTGCCAGCAGCGGACGATCAGCAGATACGCAGTATTTT

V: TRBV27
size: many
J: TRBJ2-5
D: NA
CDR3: CASSSYGDETQYF
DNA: TGTGCCAGCAGTTCCTATGGGGATGAGACCCAGTACTTC

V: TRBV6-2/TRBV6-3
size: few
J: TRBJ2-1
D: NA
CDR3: CASSDGPDQFF
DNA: TGTGCCAGCAGTGACGGTCCCGACCAGTTCTTC

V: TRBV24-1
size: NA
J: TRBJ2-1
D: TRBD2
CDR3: CATSERPGVAGRLGEQFF
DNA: TGTGCCACCAGTGAACGTCCAGGGGTAGCGGGAAGGTTAGGTGAGCAGTTCTTC

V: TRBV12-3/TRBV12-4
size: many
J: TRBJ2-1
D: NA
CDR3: CASSFRFEQFF
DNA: TGTGCCAGCAGTTTTCGGTTTGAGCAGTTCTTC

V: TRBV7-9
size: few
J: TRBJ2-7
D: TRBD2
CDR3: CASSPLAASSYEQYF
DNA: TGTGCCAGCAGTCCACTAGCGGCAAGCTCCTACGAGCAGTACTTC

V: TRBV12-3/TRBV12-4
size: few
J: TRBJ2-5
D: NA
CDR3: CASSWDNQETQYF
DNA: TGTGCCAGCAGTTGGGACAACCAAGAGACCCAGTACTTC

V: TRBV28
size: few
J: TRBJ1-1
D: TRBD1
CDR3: CASSFTGTGRVYTEAFF
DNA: TGTGCCAGCAGTTTTACCGGGACAGGGAGGGTTTACACTGAAGCTTTCTTT

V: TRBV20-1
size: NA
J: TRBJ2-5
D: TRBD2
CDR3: CSARTPQAGTQETQYF
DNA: TGCAGTGCTAGGACCCCTCAAGCGGGGACTCAAGAGACCCAGTACTTC

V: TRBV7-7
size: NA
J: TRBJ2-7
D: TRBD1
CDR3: CASYGRGYEQYF
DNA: TGTGCTAGCTATGGCAGGGGGTACGAGCAGTACTTC

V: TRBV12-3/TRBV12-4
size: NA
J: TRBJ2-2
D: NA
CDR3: CASSPGPQGELFF
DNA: TGTGCCAGCAGTCCAGGTCCCCAGGGGGAGCTGTTTTTT

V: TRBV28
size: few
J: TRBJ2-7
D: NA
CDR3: CASSRRRGSRSYEQYF
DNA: TGTGCCAGCAGTCGTCGAAGGGGGTCCCGTTCCTACGAGCAGTACTTC

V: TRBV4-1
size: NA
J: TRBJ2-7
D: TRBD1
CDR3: CASSQVTGGLYEQYF
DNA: TGCGCCAGCAGCCAAGTCACAGGGGGCTTATACGAGCAGTACTTC

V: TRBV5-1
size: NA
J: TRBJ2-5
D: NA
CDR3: CASSLAGSVETQYF
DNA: TGCGCCAGCAGCTTGGCAGGGTCCGTAGAGACCCAGTACTTC

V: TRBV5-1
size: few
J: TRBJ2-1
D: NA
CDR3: CASTQDGLPSHNEQFF
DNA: TGCGCCAGCACCCAGGACGGTTTACCGTCCCACAATGAGCAGTTCTTC